The entry below describes one T cell receptor (beta chain). These data belong to a study of T-cell reconstitution after alpha-beta-depleted transplantation in children. TCRbeta library construction was performed incorporating unique molecular identifiers. A single record per CDR3 protein comes from TCRdb applying MiXCR to the PCR reads. This repertoire shows 210,000 or so distinct CDR3 sequences, roughly 9% found once; its top ten account for 6.2%. The V end was cut by 4 bases, the J end by 5 bases, with 16 bases between. Germline CDR1 is SGHRS and CDR2 is YFSETQ. The CDR3 length is 14 residues. The chain carries TRBV5-1 and TRBJ2-7; D is possibly TRBD1 (6 bases). The sequencing here drew on PBMCs from the stem cell graft donor, taken from the stem cell graft. The receptor was derived from a human donor who donated a stem cell graft to a child with acute lymphoblastic leukemia. The CDR3 nucleotides are TGCGCCAGCAGCCCCCGGGCAGGGGCAAACGAGCAGTACTTC. This translates into CASSPRAGANEQYF.